This T cell receptor (beta chain) was obtained from a study of blood T cell repertoires in COVID-19. Overall study context: The United States, Italy and Spain provided the acute and convalescent COVID-19 samples.

This clone was counted a few times. Repertoires were generated with immunoSEQ multiplex PCR, while TCRdb's copy carries only in-frame clones and drops some. The sample consists of 150,000 to 200,000 clones, about 89% of them appearing once. Unmatched junction bases numbered 7, after V lost 0 bases and J lost 5 bases. Germline V lookup: CDR1 LGHNA, CDR2 YNFKEQ. The CDR3 sequence is 16 residues long. Participants reported their clinical history, and cohort assignment relied on those reports. The source is a woman aged 18-29 years who had recovered from COVID-19. This chain uses TRBV4-2 with TRBJ1-1; TRBD1 matches 9 bases. The sequencing sample was made of PBMCs or T cells enriched from blood (not recorded which). In DNA, the CDR3 is TGTGCCAGCAGCCAAGAGGGAGACAGGGGGTTGACTGAAGCTTTCTTT. The encoded protein is CASSQEGDRGLTEAFF.